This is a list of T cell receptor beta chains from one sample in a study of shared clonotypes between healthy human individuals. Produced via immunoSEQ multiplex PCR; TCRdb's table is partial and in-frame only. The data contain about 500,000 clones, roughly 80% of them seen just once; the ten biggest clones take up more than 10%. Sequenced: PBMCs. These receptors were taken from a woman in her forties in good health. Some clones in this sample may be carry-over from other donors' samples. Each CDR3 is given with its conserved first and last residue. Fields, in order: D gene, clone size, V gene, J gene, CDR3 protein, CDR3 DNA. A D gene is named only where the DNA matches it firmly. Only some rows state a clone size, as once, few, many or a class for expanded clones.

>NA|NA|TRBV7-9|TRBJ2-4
CASTGNIQYF
TGTGCCAGCACGGGAAACATTCAGTACTTC
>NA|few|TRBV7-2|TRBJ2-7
CASSRGSGASQFYEQYF
TGTGCCAGCAGCCGTGGCTCGGGGGCGTCCCAATTTTACGAGCAGTACTTC
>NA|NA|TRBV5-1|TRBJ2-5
CASSLVGSSREYF
TGCGCCAGCAGCCTCGTTGGGAGTTCCCGGGAGTACTTC
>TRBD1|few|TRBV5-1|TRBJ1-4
CASMGTGTGGEKLFF
TGCGCCAGCATGGGGACCGGGACAGGGGGAGAAAAACTGTTTTTT
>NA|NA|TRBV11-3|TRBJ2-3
CASSFYSTDTQYF
TGTGCCAGCAGCTTTTACTCTACAGATACGCAGTATTTT
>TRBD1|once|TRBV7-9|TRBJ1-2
CASSPPGQGASRTF
TGTGCCAGCAGCCCCCCGGGACAGGGGGCATCGAGGACCTTC
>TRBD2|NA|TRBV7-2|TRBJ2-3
CASSLGLAEPDTQYF
TGTGCCAGCAGCTTAGGGCTAGCGGAGCCAGATACGCAGTATTTT
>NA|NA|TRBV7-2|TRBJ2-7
CASSPSGANYEQYF
TGTGCCAGCAGCCCCTCCGGAGCCAACTACGAGCAGTACTTC
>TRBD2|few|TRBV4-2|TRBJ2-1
CASSPLSSGDYNEQFF
TGTGCCAGCAGCCCTCTTTCTAGCGGAGATTACAATGAGCAGTTCTTC
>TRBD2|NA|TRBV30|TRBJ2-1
CAWSVGLAGGPYNEQFF
TGTGCCTGGAGTGTGGGACTAGCGGGAGGGCCCTACAATGAGCAGTTCTTC
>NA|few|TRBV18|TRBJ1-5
CASSPREGGNQPQHF
TGTGCCAGCTCACCCCGGGAGGGAGGTAATCAGCCCCAGCATTTT
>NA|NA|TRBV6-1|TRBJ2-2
CASSFSGGGTGELFF
TGTGCCAGCAGTTTTAGCGGAGGAGGGACCGGGGAGCTGTTTTTT
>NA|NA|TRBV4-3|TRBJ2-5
CASSQDWAGGQETQYF
TGCGCCAGCAGCCAAGATTGGGCTGGGGGACAAGAGACCCAGTACTTC
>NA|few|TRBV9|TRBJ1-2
CASSSDSNYGYTF
TGTGCCAGCAGTTCCGATAGTAACTATGGCTACACCTTC
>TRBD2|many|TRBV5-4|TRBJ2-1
CASRQGLGGNEQFF
TGTGCCAGCAGGCAGGGACTAGGGGGCAATGAGCAGTTCTTC
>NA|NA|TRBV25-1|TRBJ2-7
CASSPGGSNEQYF
TGTGCCAGCAGTCCAGGGGGGTCGAACGAGCAGTACTTC
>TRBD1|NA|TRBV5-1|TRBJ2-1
CASSLGPVGQGARDEQFF
TGCGCCAGCAGCTTGGGGCCCGTGGGTCAGGGGGCGAGGGATGAGCAGTTCTTC
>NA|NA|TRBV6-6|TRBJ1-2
CASSISGRKTYGYTF
TGTGCCAGCAGTATATCTGGGAGAAAGACCTATGGCTACACCTTC
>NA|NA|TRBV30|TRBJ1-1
CAWTARQGGNTEAFF
TGTGCCTGGACGGCCCGGCAGGGAGGGAACACTGAAGCTTTCTTT
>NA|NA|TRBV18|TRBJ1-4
CASSIEGFEKLFF
TGTGCCAGCTCAATCGAGGGGTTTGAAAAACTGTTTTTT
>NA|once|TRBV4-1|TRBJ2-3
CASRDKGTDTQYF
TGCGCCAGCAGGGATAAGGGAACAGATACGCAGTATTTT
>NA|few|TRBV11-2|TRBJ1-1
CASSLDRQGLAFF
TGTGCCAGCAGCTTAGATCGGCAAGGGTTGGCTTTCTTT
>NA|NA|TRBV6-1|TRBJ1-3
CASSAGSAGNTIYF
TGTGCCAGCAGTGCAGGGAGCGCTGGAAACACCATATATTTT
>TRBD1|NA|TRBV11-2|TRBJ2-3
CASSFTSGGSSTDTQYF
TGTGCCAGCAGCTTTACGTCAGGGGGCTCTAGCACAGATACGCAGTATTTT
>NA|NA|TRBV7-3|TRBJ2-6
CASSGPGQLSGANVLTF
TGTGCCAGCAGCGGTCCGGGACAACTCTCTGGGGCCAACGTCCTGACTTTC
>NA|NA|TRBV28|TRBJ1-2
CASSPPGLRGYGYTF
TGTGCCAGCAGCCCGCCGGGGTTAAGGGGCTATGGCTACACCTTC
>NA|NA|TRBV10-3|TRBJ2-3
CAISDTVPTDTQYF
TGTGCCATCAGTGATACCGTCCCAACAGATACGCAGTATTTT
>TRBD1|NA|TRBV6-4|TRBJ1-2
CASSSTGDSFYGYTF
TGTGCCAGCAGTTCGACAGGGGACTCGTTCTATGGCTACACCTTC
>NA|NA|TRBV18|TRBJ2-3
CASSASGGQRTDTQYF
TGTGCCAGCTCAGCTTCTGGTGGGCAGCGCACAGATACGCAGTATTTT
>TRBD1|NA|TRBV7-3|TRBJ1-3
CASSPGTAGNTIYF
TGTGCCAGCAGCCCAGGGACAGCCGGAAACACTATATACTTT
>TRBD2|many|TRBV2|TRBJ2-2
CASQRGTGELFF
TGTGCCAGCCAGCGGGGGACCGGGGAGCTGTTTTTT
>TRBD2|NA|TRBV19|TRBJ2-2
CASQTGTRGSPGELFF
TGTGCCAGTCAAACCGGGACTAGAGGATCCCCCGGGGAGCTGTTTTTT
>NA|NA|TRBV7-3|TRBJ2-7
CASSLDYSYEQYF
TGTGCCAGCAGCTTAGACTACTCCTACGAGCAGTACTTC
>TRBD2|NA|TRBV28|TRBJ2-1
CASSLEGLAGLSSYNEQFF
TGTGCCAGCAGTCTTGAAGGACTAGCGGGACTGAGCTCCTACAATGAGCAGTTCTTC
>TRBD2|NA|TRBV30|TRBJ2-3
CAWGLAGEADTQYF
TGTGCCTGGGGACTAGCGGGAGAGGCAGATACGCAGTATTTT
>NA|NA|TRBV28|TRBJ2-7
CASSDRTVQYF
TGTGCCAGCAGTGACCGGACTGTGCAGTACTTC
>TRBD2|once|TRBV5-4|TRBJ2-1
CASSPSGRAGHEQFF
TGTGCCAGCAGCCCTAGCGGGAGGGCCGGTCATGAGCAGTTCTTC
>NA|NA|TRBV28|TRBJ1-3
CASSFTRAGNTIYF
TGTGCCAGCAGTTTCACCAGGGCGGGAAACACCATATATTTT
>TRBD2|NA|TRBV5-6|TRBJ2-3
CASSESGRGTDTQYF
TGTGCCAGCAGCGAAAGCGGGAGAGGCACAGATACGCAGTATTTT
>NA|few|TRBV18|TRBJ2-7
CASSPRADTYEQYF
TGTGCCAGCTCACCACGGGCAGATACCTACGAGCAGTACTTC
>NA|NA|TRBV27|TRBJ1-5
CASSLSNSNQPQHF
TGTGCCAGCAGTTTATCGAATAGCAATCAGCCCCAGCATTTT
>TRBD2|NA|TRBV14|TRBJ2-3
CASSPGTSGLYTDTQYF
TGTGCCAGCAGCCCCGGGACTAGCGGACTATACACAGATACGCAGTATTTT
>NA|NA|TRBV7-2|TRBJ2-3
CASSLDFPTVADTQYF
TGTGCCAGCAGCTTAGACTTTCCTACGGTAGCAGATACGCAGTATTTT
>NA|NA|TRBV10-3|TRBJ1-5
CAISESKDENNQPQHF
TGTGCCATCAGTGAGTCGAAAGATGAAAACAATCAGCCCCAGCATTTT